This T cell receptor (beta chain) is drawn from a study of T cell repertoires in cytomegalovirus infection. Study at large: Well-studied HLA-B-restricted epitopes and recently identified HLA-C-restricted epitopes of CMV were both used in the study. It can be stated that public TCR beta signatures indicated CMV infection as well as a matching HLA type.

Comments on this clonotype: The target antigen is unknown.

TCRdb reanalysed the reads using MiXCR and keeps one entry per CDR3 protein. The sample shows 70,000 or so distinct CDR3 sequences, around 27% of them seen only once. The J segment lost 2 bases and the V segment lost 3 bases, leaving 1 base of the junction unmatched. Germline V gene lookup returns CDR1 MGHRA and CDR2 YSYEKL. CDR3 length: 14 residues. Study observations and caveats: There were carriers of CMV plus the relevant HLA, and cumulative public TCR beta family frequency identified them. CMV-specific TCR beta clonotypes restricted by HLA-C were the ones dominating the ex vivo response.

The sequences come from CD8+ T cells from cultured PBMCs, collected from culture after CMV antigen stimulation. The TCR originated in a human donor in good health (CMV status not recorded). Some clones in this sample may be carry-over from other donors' samples. The rearrangement joins TRBV4-1 to TRBJ2-1, with 7 bases aligning to TRBD1. DNA for the CDR3: TGCGCCAGCAGCCACGGGACAGCCTACAATGAGCAGTTCTTC. Translated, it gives CASSHGTAYNEQFF.